Reported below is one T cell receptor (beta chain). No antigen is known for it. The V and J ends lost 4 bases and 2 bases respectively, with 15 bases between them. The CDR3 loop spans 17 amino acids. CDR1 and CDR2 from the germline V gene are MGHRA and YSYEKL. These data originate in a study of cytomegalovirus exposure and HLA in healthy donors. Study-wide points: High sensitivity and specificity were reportedly achieved when the classifier diagnosed cytomegalovirus status. The authors enumerated 164 TCR beta chains as linked to cytomegalovirus.

The assay was immunoSEQ multiplex PCR, and TCRdb's table has in-frame clones only and misses some. There are approximately 150,000 clones in the sample; more than 70% occur only once, and around 9.6% lies in the top ten. The clonotype was recovered from a young man in good health and CMV-seropositive. The rearrangement joins TRBV4-1 to TRBJ2-6; TRBD2 might be the D (5 bases). The sample comprised PBMCs. CDR3 protein: CASSPRDRGAGANVLTF. In DNA form, the CDR3 reads TGCGCCAGCAGCCCCCGGGATCGGGGAGCTGGGGCCAACGTCCTGACTTTC.